The rows below give T cell receptor beta chains drawn from one sample of a study of T-cell reconstitution after alpha-beta-depleted transplantation in children. TCRdb recomputed calls from the PCR reads with MiXCR, one row per CDR3 protein. The data show about 180,000 distinct CDR3 sequences, around 10% seen once. This specimen was PBMCs, taken before TCRalphabeta/CD19-depleted stem cell transplant. The receptor set was obtained from a boy younger than 10 with acute myeloid leukemia, due to receive a stem cell transplant. The CDR3 runs from the conserved cysteine through the conserved F or W. D genes are given only for firm matches. Expanded clones are given a class, and other clones once, few, many or no size at all.

abundance: many
j_gene: TRBJ2-3
d_gene: -
v_gene: TRBV20-1
CDR3aa: CSAPGPTSTDTQYF
CDR3nt: TGCAGTGCGCCCGGGCCTACTAGCACAGATACGCAGTATTTT

abundance: once
j_gene: TRBJ2-3
d_gene: -
v_gene: TRBV30
CDR3aa: CAWRVFKVTDTQYF
CDR3nt: TGTGCCTGGAGGGTCTTTAAGGTCACAGATACGCAGTATTTT

abundance: many
j_gene: TRBJ2-7
d_gene: -
v_gene: TRBV14
CDR3aa: CASSQGTRLHYEQYF
CDR3nt: TGTGCCAGCAGCCAAGGAACCCGACTGCACTACGAGCAGTACTTC

abundance: many
j_gene: TRBJ1-2
d_gene: -
v_gene: TRBV9
CDR3aa: CASSVAPGSGYGYTF
CDR3nt: TGTGCCAGCAGCGTAGCTCCGGGTTCGGGCTATGGCTACACCTTC

abundance: many
j_gene: TRBJ1-3
d_gene: -
v_gene: TRBV29-1
CDR3aa: CSAQGSGNTIYF
CDR3nt: TGCAGCGCGCAGGGGTCTGGAAACACCATATATTTT

abundance: many
j_gene: TRBJ2-1
d_gene: TRBD1
v_gene: TRBV3-1
CDR3aa: CASSHVQGYEQFF
CDR3nt: TGTGCCAGCAGCCATGTACAGGGGTATGAGCAGTTCTTC

abundance: many
j_gene: TRBJ2-3
d_gene: TRBD2
v_gene: TRBV10-3
CDR3aa: CAISESGTRITDTQYF
CDR3nt: TGTGCCATCAGTGAGTCCGGGACTAGGATAACAGATACGCAGTATTTT

abundance: many
j_gene: TRBJ2-2
d_gene: -
v_gene: TRBV7-9
CDR3aa: CASSSYAGGTGELFF
CDR3nt: TGTGCCAGCAGCTCTTACGCGGGCGGGACCGGGGAGCTGTTTTTT

abundance: many
j_gene: TRBJ2-1
d_gene: -
v_gene: TRBV29-1
CDR3aa: CSVERSHNEQFF
CDR3nt: TGCAGCGTTGAACGGAGCCACAATGAGCAGTTCTTC

abundance: -
j_gene: TRBJ1-6
d_gene: -
v_gene: TRBV3-1
CDR3aa: CVSSRGGSSYNSPLHF
CDR3nt: TGTGTCAGCAGCCGCGGTGGGAGCTCCTATAATTCACCCCTCCACTTT

abundance: many
j_gene: TRBJ1-1
d_gene: -
v_gene: TRBV6-2/TRBV6-3
CDR3aa: CASSIRGVVSEAFF
CDR3nt: TGTGCCAGCAGCATCCGCGGGGTAGTCTCTGAAGCTTTCTTT

abundance: many
j_gene: TRBJ2-7
d_gene: -
v_gene: TRBV7-2
CDR3aa: CASSLGVNGPSSYEQYF
CDR3nt: TGTGCCAGCAGCTTAGGAGTTAACGGGCCTAGCTCCTACGAGCAGTACTTC

abundance: many
j_gene: TRBJ2-1
d_gene: TRBD2
v_gene: TRBV24-1
CDR3aa: CATSTTSGSWNEQFF
CDR3nt: TGTGCCACCAGCACGACTAGCGGGAGTTGGAATGAGCAGTTCTTC